These 7 T cell receptor beta chains share one sample of origin, sequenced in a study of T cell clonotyping in hematopoietic cell transplantation. Data came from immunoSEQ multiplex PCR; TCRdb stores just in-frame clones and leaves some out. The profile covers approximately 10,000 clones, with 75% to 95% appearing a single time and 0.79% taken by the ten largest. Sample: peripheral blood mononuclear cells. These receptors all stem from a woman in her 50s in good health. Some clones in this sample may be carry-over from other donors' samples.

The chain carries TRBV7-8 and TRBJ1-5, with TRBD1 identical over 10 bases. Germline V gene lookup returns CDR1 SGHVS and CDR2 FQNEAQ. Trimming cost V 5 bases and J 4 bases; bases outside gene matches: 8. This CDR3 has 16 amino acids. The CDR3 here is CASSPQGGQGNQPQHF. The CDR3 DNA reads as TGTGCCAGCAGCCCCCAGGGGGGACAGGGGAATCAGCCCCAGCATTTT.

The chain recombines TRBV11-2 with TRBJ2-7; D may match TRBD1 or TRBD2 (6 bases each). Germline V lookup: CDR1 SGHAT, CDR2 FQNNGV. This CDR3 contains 15 residues. Trimming left V 0 bases short and J 2 bases short, with 11 bases between. In DNA form, the CDR3 reads TGTGCCAGCAGCTTAGAGAGGGGGGCCGCCTACGAGCAGTACTTC. Its translation is CASSLERGAAYEQYF.

The chain links TRBV9 to TRBJ1-2; D possibly corresponds to TRBD1 (5 bases). The CDR3 runs 16 residues. Germline values: CDR1 SGDLS, CDR2 YYNGEE. Trimming took off 0 bases at V and 4 bases at J, with 16 bases between the two ends. The CDR3 DNA follows: TGTGCCAGCAGCGTAGATCAGGGATCGGGGAGCTATGGCTACACCTTC. Protein: CASSVDQGSGSYGYTF.

The V call is TRBV9, the J call TRBJ1-1; D unclear. This CDR3 comprises 16 residues. Germline V gene lookup returns CDR1 SGDLS and CDR2 YYNGEE. V was cut by 0 bases and J by 5 bases, with 17 bases left in between. The CDR3 here is CASSVGSGQRRTEAFF. The CDR3 nucleotides read TGTGCCAGCAGCGTAGGTAGTGGGCAAAGAAGGACTGAAGCTTTCTTT.

The genes are TRBV5-6 and TRBJ1-3, with D uncertain. The V and J ends lost 0 bases and 1 base respectively, with 11 bases between them. Germline loops: CDR1 SGHDT, CDR2 YYEEEE. This CDR3 spans 16 amino acids. The CDR3 DNA reads as TGTGCCAGCAGCTTGGCGATGGGCGGTTCTGGAAACACCATATATTTT. Translation: CASSLAMGGSGNTIYF.

This chain uses TRBV5-6 with TRBJ2-3; D gene ambiguous. Trimming left V 1 base short and J 10 bases short, with 1 base between. Per the germline V gene, CDR1 is SGHDT and CDR2 is YYEEEE. CDR3 length: 9 residues. The CDR3 reads CASSLSQYF. The CDR3 DNA is TGTGCCAGCAGCTTGTCGCAGTATTTT. The full variable domain, with the rest looked up from reference TRBV5-6 and TRBJ2-3, is DAGVTQSPTHLIKTRGQQVTLRCSPKSGHDTVSWYQQALGQGPQFIFQYYEEEERQRGNFPDRFSGHQFPNYSSELNVNALLLGDSALYLCASSLSQYFGPGTRLTVL.

The chain has TRBV10-3 and TRBJ2-2; the match to TRBD1 covers 10 bases. Germline V gene data show CDR1 as ENHRY and CDR2 as SYGVKD. The junction had 7 bases not matched to a gene; V was cut back by 4 bases and J by 5 bases. CDR3 length equals 16 residues. The CDR3 loop is CAISGPGQGLTGELFF. CDR3 coding DNA: TGTGCCATCAGTGGACCGGGACAGGGGCTGACCGGGGAGCTGTTTTTT.